This T cell receptor beta chain was captured by sequencing in a study of cytomegalovirus exposure and HLA in healthy donors. In the study overall: Caucasian-associated ancestry cluster membership applied to around 76% of over 350 genotyped donors.

The germline V gene has CDR1 GTSNPN and CDR2 SVGIG (reference sequence). V lost 4 bases, J lost 5 bases, and 12 bases lay in between. The CDR3 contains 14 residues. Despite likely unrecorded immune exposures, the donors were nominally healthy at the time of sampling. PCR involved 60 Vbeta and 13 Jbeta primers. The method was immunoSEQ multiplex PCR; TCRdb's version includes in-frame clones alone and lacks a portion of them. The sample consists of some 110,000 clones, around 77% of them appearing once. Sample: PBMCs. This sequence was found in a woman aged 40 to 50 in good health and CMV-seropositive. The chain recombines TRBV30 with TRBJ1-6, with a possible D match to TRBD1 (6 bases). The CDR3 sequence is CAWKGWTDNSPLHF. As DNA, the CDR3 is TGTGCCTGGAAGGGCTGGACAGATAATTCACCCCTCCACTTT.